This T cell receptor (beta chain) was retrieved from a study of T-cell memory formation after mild COVID-19. Study at large: Clusters of TCRs were largely donor specific. Study results and caveats: Confirmation was lacking for SARS-CoV-2 specificity of second-wave clones that peaked on day 37. Some responding clones appeared in pre-infection memory, suggesting cross-reactive memory joined. Contracting clones from day 15 to 85 had balanced CD4/CD8; later expanders favoured CD4+.

With respect to this clonotype: Antigen: not known.

TCRdb re-called the 5' RACE reads with MiXCR, one entry per CDR3 protein. The sample has approximately 300,000 distinct CDR3 sequences, 8% to 9% seen once. CDR3 size: 13 residues. Germline assignment: CDR1 SEHNR and CDR2 FQNEAQ (reference sequence). V was pared by 5 bases and J by 5 bases, with 5 bases of the junction left unmatched. Sequences were obtained from PBMCs or a T cell subset sorted from them (not recorded which). The TCR originated in a man aged 18 to 35 who had mild COVID-19 (a few samples of this study predate the infection). Cell type and time point are not known. The rearrangement links TRBV7-9 to TRBJ1-1; TRBD1 matches at 7 bases. The chain's CDR3 is CASSRDSGTEAFF. DNA of the CDR3: TGTGCCAGCAGCAGGGACAGCGGGACTGAAGCTTTCTTT. The entire variable domain, with the rest obtained from reference TRBV7-9 and TRBJ1-1, is as follows: DTGVSQNPRHKITKRGQNVTFRCDPISEHNRLYWYRQTLGQGPEFLTYFQNEAQLEKSRLLSDRFSAERPKGSFSTLEIQRTEQGDSAMYLCASSRDSGTEAFFGQGTRLTVV.